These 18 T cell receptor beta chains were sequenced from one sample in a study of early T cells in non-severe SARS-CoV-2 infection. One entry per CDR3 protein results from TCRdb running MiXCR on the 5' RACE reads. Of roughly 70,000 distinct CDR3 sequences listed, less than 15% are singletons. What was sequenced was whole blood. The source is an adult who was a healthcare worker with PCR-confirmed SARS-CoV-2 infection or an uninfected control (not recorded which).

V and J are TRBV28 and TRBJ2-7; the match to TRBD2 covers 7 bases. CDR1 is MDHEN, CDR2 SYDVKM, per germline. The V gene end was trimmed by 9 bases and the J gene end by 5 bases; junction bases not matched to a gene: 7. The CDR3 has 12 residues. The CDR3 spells CASKTGGNEQYF. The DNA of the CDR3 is TGTGCCAGTAAAACGGGAGGCAACGAGCAGTACTTC.

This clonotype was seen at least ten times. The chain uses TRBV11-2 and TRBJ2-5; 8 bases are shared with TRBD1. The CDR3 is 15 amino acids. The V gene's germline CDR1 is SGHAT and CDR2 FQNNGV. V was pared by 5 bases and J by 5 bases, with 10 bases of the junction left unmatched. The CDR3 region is CASSRAGGALETQYF. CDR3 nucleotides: TGTGCCAGCAGCAGAGCAGGGGGCGCGTTGGAGACCCAGTACTTC.

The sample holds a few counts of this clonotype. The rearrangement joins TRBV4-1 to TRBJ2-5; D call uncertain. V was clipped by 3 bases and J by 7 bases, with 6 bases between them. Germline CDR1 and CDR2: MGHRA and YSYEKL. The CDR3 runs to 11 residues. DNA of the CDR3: TGCGCCAGCAGCCATGGAAGGACCCAGTACTTC. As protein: CASSHGRTQYF.

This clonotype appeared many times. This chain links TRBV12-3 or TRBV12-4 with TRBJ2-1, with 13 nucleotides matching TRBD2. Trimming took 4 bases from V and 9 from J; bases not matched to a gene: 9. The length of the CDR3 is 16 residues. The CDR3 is CASSSSGTSGVGEQFF. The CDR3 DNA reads TGTGCCAGCAGTTCGTCCGGGACTAGCGGGGTCGGTGAGCAGTTCTTC.

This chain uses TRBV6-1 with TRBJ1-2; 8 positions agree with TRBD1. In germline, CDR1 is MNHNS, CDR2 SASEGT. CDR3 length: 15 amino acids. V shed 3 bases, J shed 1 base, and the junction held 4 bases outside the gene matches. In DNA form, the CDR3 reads TGTGCCAGCAGTGACCGGACAGGGCTTAACTATGGCTACACCTTC. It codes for CASSDRTGLNYGYTF.

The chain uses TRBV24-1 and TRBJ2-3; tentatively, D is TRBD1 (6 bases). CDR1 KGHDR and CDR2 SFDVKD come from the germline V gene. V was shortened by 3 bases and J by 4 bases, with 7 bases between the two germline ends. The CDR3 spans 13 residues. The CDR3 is CATSDKGADTQYF. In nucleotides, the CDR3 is TGTGCCACCAGTGATAAGGGGGCAGATACGCAGTATTTT.

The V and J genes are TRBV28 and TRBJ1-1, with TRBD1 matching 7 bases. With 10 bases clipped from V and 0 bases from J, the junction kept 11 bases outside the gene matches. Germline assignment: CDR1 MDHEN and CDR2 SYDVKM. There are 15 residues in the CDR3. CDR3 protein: CATREPGQMNTEAFF. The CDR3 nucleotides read TGTGCCACCAGGGAACCGGGACAGATGAACACTGAAGCTTTCTTT. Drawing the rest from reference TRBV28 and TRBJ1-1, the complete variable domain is DVKVTQSSRYLVKRTGEKVFLECVQDMDHENMFWYRQDPGLGLRLIYFSYDVKMKEKGDIPEGYSVSREKKERFSLILESASTNQTSMYLCATREPGQMNTEAFFGQGTRLTVV.

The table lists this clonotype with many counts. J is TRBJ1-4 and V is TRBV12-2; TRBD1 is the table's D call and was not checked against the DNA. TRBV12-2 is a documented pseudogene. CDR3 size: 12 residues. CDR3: CASRSGEEKLFF. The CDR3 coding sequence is TGTGCAAGTCGCTCAGGGGAGGAAAAACTGTTTTTT.

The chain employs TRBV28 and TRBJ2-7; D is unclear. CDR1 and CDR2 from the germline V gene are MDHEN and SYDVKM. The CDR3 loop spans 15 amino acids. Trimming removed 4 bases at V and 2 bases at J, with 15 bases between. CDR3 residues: CASSSRRIRTYEQYF. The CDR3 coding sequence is TGTGCCAGCAGTTCACGCCGAATCAGGACCTACGAGCAGTACTTC.

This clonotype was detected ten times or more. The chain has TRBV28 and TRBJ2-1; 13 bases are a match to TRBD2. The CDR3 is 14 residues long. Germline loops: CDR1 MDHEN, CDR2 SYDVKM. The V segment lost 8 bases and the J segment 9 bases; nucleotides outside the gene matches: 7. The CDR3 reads CASVPGLAGSEQFF. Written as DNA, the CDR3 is TGTGCCAGCGTACCGGGACTAGCGGGAAGTGAGCAGTTCTTC. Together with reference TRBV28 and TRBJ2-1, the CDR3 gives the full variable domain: DVKVTQSSRYLVKRTGEKVFLECVQDMDHENMFWYRQDPGLGLRLIYFSYDVKMKEKGDIPEGYSVSREKKERFSLILESASTNQTSMYLCASVPGLAGSEQFFGPGTRLTVL.

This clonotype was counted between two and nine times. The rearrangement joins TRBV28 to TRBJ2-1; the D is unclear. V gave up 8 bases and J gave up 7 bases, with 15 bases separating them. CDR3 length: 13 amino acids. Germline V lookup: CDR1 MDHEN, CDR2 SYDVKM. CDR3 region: CASEGNRPNEQFF. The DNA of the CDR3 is TGTGCCAGCGAAGGGAATCGTCCTAATGAGCAGTTCTTC.

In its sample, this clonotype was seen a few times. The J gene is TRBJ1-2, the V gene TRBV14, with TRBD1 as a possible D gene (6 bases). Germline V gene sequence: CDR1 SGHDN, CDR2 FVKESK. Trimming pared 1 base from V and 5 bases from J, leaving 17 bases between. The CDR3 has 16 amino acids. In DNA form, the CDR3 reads TGTGCCAGCAGCCAAGTCCGGCAGGGGAATTGGTATGGCTACACCTTC. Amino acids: CASSQVRQGNWYGYTF.

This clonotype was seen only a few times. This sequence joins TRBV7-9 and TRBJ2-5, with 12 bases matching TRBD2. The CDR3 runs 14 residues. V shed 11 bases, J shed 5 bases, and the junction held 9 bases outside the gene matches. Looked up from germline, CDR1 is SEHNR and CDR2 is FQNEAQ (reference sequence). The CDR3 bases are TGTGCCTCCCGGACTAGCGGGATCTCCGAGACCCAGTACTTC. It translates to CASRTSGISETQYF.

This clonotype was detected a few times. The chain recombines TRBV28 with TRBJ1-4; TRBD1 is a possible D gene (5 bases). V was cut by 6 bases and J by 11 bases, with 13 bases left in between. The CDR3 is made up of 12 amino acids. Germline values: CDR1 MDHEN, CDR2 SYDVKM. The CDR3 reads CASRTEGMKLFF. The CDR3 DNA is TGTGCCAGCAGAACCGAGGGGATGAAACTGTTTTTT.

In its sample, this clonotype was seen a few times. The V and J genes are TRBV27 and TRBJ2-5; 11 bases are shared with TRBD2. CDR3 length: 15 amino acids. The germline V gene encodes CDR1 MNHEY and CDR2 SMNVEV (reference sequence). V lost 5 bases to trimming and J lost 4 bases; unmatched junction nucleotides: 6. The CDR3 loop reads CASSPQGLAGETQYF. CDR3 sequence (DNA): TGTGCCAGCAGTCCCCAAGGACTAGCGGGAGAGACCCAGTACTTC.

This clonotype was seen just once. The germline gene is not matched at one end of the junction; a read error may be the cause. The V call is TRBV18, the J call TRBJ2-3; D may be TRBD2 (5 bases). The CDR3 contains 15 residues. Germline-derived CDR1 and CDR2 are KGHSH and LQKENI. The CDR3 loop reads CVSSPSSGKLDTQYF. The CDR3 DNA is TGTGTCAGCTCACCAAGCTCGGGGAAATTAGATACGCAGTATTTT.

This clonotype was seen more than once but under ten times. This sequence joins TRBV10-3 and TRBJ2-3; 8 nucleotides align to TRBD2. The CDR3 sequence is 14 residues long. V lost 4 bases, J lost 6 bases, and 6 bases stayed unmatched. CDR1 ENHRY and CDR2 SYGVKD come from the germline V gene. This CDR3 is CAISGAGAGDTQYF. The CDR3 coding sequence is TGTGCCATCAGTGGAGCGGGAGCTGGGGATACGCAGTATTTT.

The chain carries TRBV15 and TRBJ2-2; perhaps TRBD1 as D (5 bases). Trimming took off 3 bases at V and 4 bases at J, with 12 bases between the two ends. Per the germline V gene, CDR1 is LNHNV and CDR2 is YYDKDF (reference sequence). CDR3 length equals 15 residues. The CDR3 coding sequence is TGTGCCACCAGCAGGGGGTCAGGGCGCACCGGGGAGCTGTTTTTT. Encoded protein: CATSRGSGRTGELFF.